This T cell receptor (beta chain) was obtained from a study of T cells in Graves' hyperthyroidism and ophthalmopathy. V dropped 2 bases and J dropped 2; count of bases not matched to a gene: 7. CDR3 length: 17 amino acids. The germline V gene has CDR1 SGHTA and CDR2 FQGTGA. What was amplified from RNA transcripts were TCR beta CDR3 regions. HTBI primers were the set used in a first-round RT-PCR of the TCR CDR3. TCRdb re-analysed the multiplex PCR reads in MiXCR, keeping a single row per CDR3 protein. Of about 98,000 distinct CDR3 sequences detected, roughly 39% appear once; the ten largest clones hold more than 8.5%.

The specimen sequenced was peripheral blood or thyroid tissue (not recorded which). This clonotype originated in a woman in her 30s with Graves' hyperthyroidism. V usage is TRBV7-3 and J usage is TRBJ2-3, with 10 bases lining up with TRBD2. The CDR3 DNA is TGTGCCAGCAGCTTATGGGGACTAGCGTTAACCACAGATACGCAGTATTTT. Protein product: CASSLWGLALTTDTQYF.